The 25 T cell receptor beta chains below were found in one sample sequenced in a study (dated by TCRdb to between 2015 and 2016). The library was obtained by RT-PCR. Sequencer: Illumina MiSeq. TCRdb ran its own pipeline on the public reads, namely fastp trimming at Q25 and MiXCR clone calling, and kept in-frame beta chains. CDR3 protein duplicates are merged, each entry listing the most common genes and DNA. Recorded for this sample are around 700,000 distinct CDR3 sequences; approximately 14% of them occurred a single time. The top ten clonotypes cover 3.6% of the sample. Sequencing input: memory CD4+ T cells from blood. These receptors originate from a female donor in good health, serving as a healthy control.

This clonotype was recorded many times. J is TRBJ2-2 and V is TRBV20-1; D remains unclear. Germline loops: CDR1 DFQATT, CDR2 SNEGSKA (reference sequence). The CDR3 spans 14 residues. V lost 3 bases, J lost 2 bases, and 10 bases lay in between. The CDR3 nucleotides read TGCAGTGCTAGTGGCGTCGGAAACACCGGGGAGCTGTTTTTT. Its translation is CSASGVGNTGELFF.

This clonotype was seen a few times. The chain has TRBV7-2 and TRBJ1-5; D is uncertain. Germline CDR1 is SGHTA and CDR2 is FQGNSA. Trimming cost V 5 bases and J 9 bases, with 14 bases left between them. The CDR3 has 13 amino acids. The CDR3, as DNA: TGTGCCAGCAGCCCCAACCCCCCCGCGCCCCAGCATTTT. It is translated as CASSPNPPAPQHF.

This clonotype appeared a few times. This chain joins TRBV5-1 and TRBJ1-5, with 7 bases lining up with TRBD1. Germline V CDR1 and CDR2: SGHRS, YFSETQ. The CDR3 has 14 residues. V gave up 4 bases and J gave up 4 bases; unmatched junction bases: 5. The CDR3 bases are TGCGCCAGCAGCCCCGAGACAGGGAATCAGCCCCAGCATTTT. Its protein is CASSPETGNQPQHF.

The chain is built from TRBV27 and TRBJ2-4; 9 positions match TRBD1. CDR3 length: 14 amino acids. From germline, CDR1 is MNHEY and CDR2 SMNVEV (reference sequence). Trimming took 4 bases from V and 7 from J; bases not matched to a gene: 5. The CDR3 bases are TGTGCCAGCAGTTCTCGACAGGGGGGGAACATTCAGTACTTC. It codes for CASSSRQGGNIQYF.

This clonotype was recorded many times. The rearrangement joins TRBV28 to TRBJ2-7, with D possibly being TRBD2 (5 bases). The V gene lost 8 bases and the J gene lost 6 bases, with 17 bases spanning the gap. CDR1 is MDHEN and CDR2 is SYDVKM in the germline V gene. The CDR3 sequence is 13 residues long. This CDR3 is CASGGAPPTEQYF. CDR3 coding DNA: TGTGCCAGCGGAGGTGCACCCCCTACCGAGCAGTACTTC.

This clonotype was counted only a few times. This chain uses TRBV20-1 with TRBJ1-1; D remains ambiguous. The CDR3 contains 12 residues. Trimming pared 3 bases from V and 3 bases from J, leaving 8 bases between. Germline V gives CDR1 DFQATT, CDR2 SNEGSKA (reference sequence). Here the CDR3 reads CSAREGHTEAFF. DNA for the CDR3: TGCAGTGCTAGGGAGGGTCACACTGAAGCTTTCTTT.

The chain links TRBV20-1 to TRBJ1-1; 7 bases align to TRBD1. J was trimmed by 7 bases and V by 3 bases; bases with no gene match: 8. CDR3 size: 13 residues. In germline, CDR1 is DFQATT, CDR2 SNEGSKA (reference sequence). The CDR3 loop is CSARETGNNEAFF. The CDR3, as DNA: TGCAGTGCTAGGGAGACAGGGAATAATGAAGCTTTCTTT.

The chain has TRBV9 and TRBJ2-3; tentatively, D is TRBD2 (5 bases). CDR1 is SGDLS and CDR2 is YYNGEE in the germline V gene. V was trimmed by 0 bases and J by 5 bases, leaving 16 bases between them. The CDR3 length is 16 residues. The CDR3 loop reads CASSVGGSTRRDTQYF. The CDR3 DNA reads TGTGCCAGCAGCGTAGGTGGGAGTACTCGGCGAGATACGCAGTATTTT. Full variable domain (remainder filled in from reference TRBV9 and TRBJ2-3): DSGVTQTPKHLITATGQRVTLRCSPRSGDLSVYWYQQSLDQGLQFLIQYYNGEERAKGNILERFSAQQFPDLHSELNLSSLELGDSALYFCASSVGGSTRRDTQYFGPGTRLTVL.

The gene calls are TRBV9 and TRBJ2-7, with 9 bases fitting TRBD1. Germline assignment: CDR1 SGDLS and CDR2 YYNGEE. CDR3 length equals 16 residues. V shed 8 bases, J shed 4 bases, and the junction held 16 bases outside the gene matches. The CDR3: CARGEGGQGISYEQYF. In nucleotides, the CDR3 is TGTGCCAGGGGGGAAGGAGGACAGGGGATTAGTTACGAGCAGTACTTC.

This clonotype was recorded a few times. The chain is built from TRBV16 and TRBJ1-2; D gene unclear. From germline, CDR1 is KGHSY and CDR2 FQNENV. The length of the CDR3 is 14 residues. Trimming shortened V by 0 bases and J by 0 bases, and 5 bases separated the two germline ends. CDR3: CASSQSQTNYGYTF. The CDR3 region has the DNA TGTGCCAGCAGCCAATCACAGACTAACTATGGCTACACCTTC.

This clonotype was counted many times. This chain joins TRBV29-1 and TRBJ2-1; no definite D call. The V gene's germline CDR1 is SQVTM and CDR2 ANQGSEA. Deletions cut 3 bases from V and 9 bases from J, with 3 bases between. This CDR3 is 9 amino acids long. In nucleotides, the CDR3 is TGCAGCGTTGAGCCTGAGCAGTTCTTC. Its translation is CSVEPEQFF.

This clonotype has more than one count but fewer than ten. V gene TRBV3-1 combines with J gene TRBJ2-1; a possible D gene is TRBD1 (5 bases). CDR3 size: 14 residues. V lost 4 bases, J lost 10 bases, and 17 bases lay in between. CDR1 LGHDT and CDR2 YNNKEL come from the germline V gene (reference sequence). The CDR3 here is CASSRTYQGQEQFF. CDR3 in DNA: TGTGCCAGCAGCCGGACCTACCAGGGTCAGGAGCAGTTCTTC.

V is TRBV7-2 and J is TRBJ2-3; 7 bases line up with TRBD1. This CDR3 is built from 14 residues. Losses at the gene ends were 5 bases for V and 4 bases for J; bases not matched to a gene: 6. CDR1 and CDR2 from the germline V gene are SGHTA and FQGNSA. CDR3 nucleotides: TGTGCCAGCAGCATCTACAGGGGTTCAGATACGCAGTATTTT. This encodes CASSIYRGSDTQYF.

This clonotype was counted many times. The chain carries TRBV4-1 and TRBJ2-1, with TRBD1 matching 7 bases. J gave up 4 bases and V 5 bases, and 11 bases lay outside the gene matches. The CDR3 loop spans 16 amino acids. The germline V gene encodes CDR1 MGHRA and CDR2 YSYEKL. CDR3 region: CASSFGTEDFYNEQFF. In DNA form, the CDR3 reads TGCGCCAGCAGCTTCGGGACAGAAGATTTTTACAATGAGCAGTTCTTC.

This clonotype was seen at least ten times. The chain has TRBV7-8 and TRBJ2-7, with 12 bases matching TRBD2. This CDR3 contains 14 residues. V trimming: 5 bases; J trimming: 6 bases; junction bases outside the gene matches: 5. From germline, CDR1 is SGHVS and CDR2 FQNEAQ. CDR3 in amino acids: CASSRLAGAGEQYF. The DNA of the CDR3 is TGTGCCAGCAGCCGACTAGCGGGAGCGGGCGAGCAGTACTTC.

Only a few counts were recorded for this clonotype. This rearrangement joins TRBV9 to TRBJ2-7; 12 nucleotides agree with TRBD1. The CDR3 is made up of 16 amino acids. The V gene end was trimmed by 3 bases and the J gene end by 5 bases; junction bases not matched to a gene: 9. Germline lookup yields CDR1 SGDLS and CDR2 YYNGEE. The CDR3 here is CASSAGPGQGADEQYF. The CDR3, as DNA: TGTGCCAGCAGCGCAGGACCGGGACAGGGGGCGGACGAGCAGTACTTC.

The rearrangement uses TRBV28 and TRBJ1-2; D not certain. The CDR3 totals 11 residues. Per germline, CDR1 MDHEN and CDR2 SYDVKM. V was clipped by 6 bases and J by 7 bases, with 9 bases between them. The DNA for the CDR3 is TGTGCCAGCAGGGGCGGGGTTGGCTACACCTTC. Its protein product is CASRGGVGYTF.

The V gene is TRBV20-1, the J gene TRBJ2-3; D possibly corresponds to TRBD2 (5 bases). The CDR3 has 13 residues. The germline gives CDR1 DFQATT, CDR2 SNEGSKA (reference sequence). The CDR3 DNA reads as TGCAGGGCTCTCGACCCGCGGGCAGATACGCAGTATTTT. It codes for CRALDPRADTQYF.

This clonotype was seen a handful of times. The chain has TRBV24-1 and TRBJ1-2; 7 bases line up with TRBD1. The CDR3 length is 16 residues. Germline-derived CDR1 and CDR2 are KGHDR and SFDVKD. V was clipped by 3 bases and J by 3 bases; unmatched bases: 9. The CDR3 nucleotides are TGTGCCACCAGTGATGGGACAGCGGGAGTGGACTATGGCTACACCTTC. It translates to CATSDGTAGVDYGYTF.

Many counts were recorded for this clonotype. The chain couples TRBV3-1 to TRBJ1-2; D is uncertain. V was shortened by 1 base and J by 8 bases, with 14 bases between the two germline ends. Germline V gives CDR1 LGHDT, CDR2 YNNKEL (reference sequence). This CDR3 spans 14 amino acids. CDR3 DNA: TGTGCCAGCAGCCAAGGCGGTACCCGGGTCGGCTACACCTTC. This translates into CASSQGGTRVGYTF.

In DNA form, the CDR3 reads TGCGCCAGCACCCCGGAGGGGGCCTCGGGATACGAGCAGTACTTC. Protein: CASTPEGASGYEQYF. The rearrangement uses TRBV5-1 and TRBJ2-7; TRBD1 might be the D (7 bases). Trimming shortened V by 6 bases and J by 4 bases, and 20 bases separated the two germline ends. The CDR3 has 15 residues. CDR1 is SGHRS and CDR2 is YFSETQ in the germline V gene.

This clonotype was recorded a few times. The chain carries TRBV12-3 or TRBV12-4 and TRBJ2-7; TRBD1 matches at 7 bases. The length of the CDR3 is 15 residues. Trimming cost V 5 bases and J 5 bases; bases outside gene matches: 12. This chain's CDR3 is CASSGGQVAGNEQYF. CDR3 in DNA: TGTGCCAGCAGTGGCGGACAGGTGGCCGGGAACGAGCAGTACTTC.

This clonotype was found many times. This chain connects TRBV5-6 to TRBJ2-7; 11 bases align to TRBD2. The CDR3 runs 17 residues. Germline assignment: CDR1 SGHDT and CDR2 YYEEEE. J was trimmed by 6 bases and V by 0 bases; bases with no gene match: 11. The CDR3 DNA reads TGTGCCAGCAGCTTGGCGGGACTAGCGGACCGAATGGCCGAGCAGTACTTC. It yields the protein CASSLAGLADRMAEQYF.

This clonotype occurred many times. The rearrangement uses TRBV20-1 and TRBJ2-1; 12 positions match TRBD2. Germline V gene sequence: CDR1 DFQATT, CDR2 SNEGSKA (reference sequence). V lost 5 bases and J lost 6; bases outside the gene matches: 5. This CDR3 spans 14 amino acids. CDR3 nucleotide sequence: TGCAGTGCTTCTAGCGGGAGGGGTGGCAATGAGCAGTTCTTC. Protein product: CSASSGRGGNEQFF.

The rearrangement joins TRBV20-1 to TRBJ2-7; TRBD1 matches 8 bases. Germline V gene sequence: CDR1 DFQATT, CDR2 SNEGSKA (reference sequence). V was clipped by 0 bases and J by 11 bases; unmatched bases: 9. The CDR3 spans 13 residues. The CDR3 here is CSAREWGETGEYF. DNA of the CDR3: TGCAGTGCTAGAGAGTGGGGGGAGACAGGGGAGTACTTC.